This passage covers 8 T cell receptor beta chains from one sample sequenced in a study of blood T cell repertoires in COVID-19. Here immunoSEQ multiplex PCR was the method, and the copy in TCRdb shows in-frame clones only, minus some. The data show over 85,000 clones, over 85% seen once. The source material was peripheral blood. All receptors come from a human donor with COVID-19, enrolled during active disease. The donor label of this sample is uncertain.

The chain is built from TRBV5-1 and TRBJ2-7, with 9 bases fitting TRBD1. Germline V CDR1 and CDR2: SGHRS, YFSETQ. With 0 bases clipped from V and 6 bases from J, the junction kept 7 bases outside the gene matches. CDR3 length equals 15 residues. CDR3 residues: CASSLAPSTGGEQYF. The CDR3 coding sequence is TGCGCCAGCAGCTTGGCCCCCTCGACAGGGGGCGAGCAGTACTTC.

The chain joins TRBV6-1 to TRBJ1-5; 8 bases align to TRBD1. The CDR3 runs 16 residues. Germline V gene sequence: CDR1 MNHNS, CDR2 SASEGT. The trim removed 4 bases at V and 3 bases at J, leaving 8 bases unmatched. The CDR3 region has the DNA TGTGCCAGCAGTGGAACGGACAGGGCGAACAATCAGCCCCAGCATTTT. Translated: CASSGTDRANNQPQHF.

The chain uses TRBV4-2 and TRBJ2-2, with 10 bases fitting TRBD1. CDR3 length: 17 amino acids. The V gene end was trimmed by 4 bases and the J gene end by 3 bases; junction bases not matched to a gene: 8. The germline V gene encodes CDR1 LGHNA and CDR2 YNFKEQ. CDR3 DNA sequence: TGTGCCAGCAGCCCAAACCCGACAGGGGGCTACACCGGGGAGCTGTTTTTT. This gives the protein CASSPNPTGGYTGELFF.

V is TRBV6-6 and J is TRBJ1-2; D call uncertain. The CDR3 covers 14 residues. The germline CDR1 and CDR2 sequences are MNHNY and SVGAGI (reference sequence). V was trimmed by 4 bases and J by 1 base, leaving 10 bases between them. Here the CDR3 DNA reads TGTGCCAGCAGTTTGGTACTCATTAACTATGGCTACACCTTC. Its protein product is CASSLVLINYGYTF.

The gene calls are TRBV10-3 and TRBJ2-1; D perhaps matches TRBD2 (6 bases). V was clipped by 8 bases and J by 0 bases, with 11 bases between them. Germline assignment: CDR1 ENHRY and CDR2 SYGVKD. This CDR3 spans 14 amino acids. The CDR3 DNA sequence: TGTGCCATCGGAACAGCGGGCTCCTACAATGAGCAGTTCTTC. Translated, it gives CAIGTAGSYNEQFF.

CDR3 region: CASSPYPSGQGELAKNIQYF. CDR3 DNA sequence: TGCGCCAGCAGCCCCTACCCCTCGGGACAGGGGGAACTAGCCAAAAACATTCAGTACTTC. This chain joins TRBV4-1 and TRBJ2-4; TRBD1 agrees at 11 bases. The CDR3 runs 20 residues. Germline-derived CDR1 and CDR2 are MGHRA and YSYEKL. Trimming cost V 4 bases and J 0 bases; bases outside gene matches: 14.

The DNA of the CDR3 is TGTGCCAGCTCACAGGGACAGGGGGAAAACTACGAGCAGTACTTC. Protein sequence: CASSQGQGENYEQYF. The chain links TRBV18 to TRBJ2-7; 11 bases align to TRBD1. Per the germline V gene, CDR1 is KGHSH and CDR2 is LQKENI. The CDR3 extends over 15 amino acids. The V and J ends lost 4 bases and 3 bases, in that order; junction bases with no gene match: 5.

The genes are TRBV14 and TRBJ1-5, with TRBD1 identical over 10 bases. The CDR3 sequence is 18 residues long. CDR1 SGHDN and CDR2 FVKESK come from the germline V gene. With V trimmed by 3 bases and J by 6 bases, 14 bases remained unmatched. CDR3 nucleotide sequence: TGTGCCAGCAGCCAGAAGAGCCCCATCGGGACAGGGGCTCAGCCCCAGCATTTT. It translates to CASSQKSPIGTGAQPQHF.